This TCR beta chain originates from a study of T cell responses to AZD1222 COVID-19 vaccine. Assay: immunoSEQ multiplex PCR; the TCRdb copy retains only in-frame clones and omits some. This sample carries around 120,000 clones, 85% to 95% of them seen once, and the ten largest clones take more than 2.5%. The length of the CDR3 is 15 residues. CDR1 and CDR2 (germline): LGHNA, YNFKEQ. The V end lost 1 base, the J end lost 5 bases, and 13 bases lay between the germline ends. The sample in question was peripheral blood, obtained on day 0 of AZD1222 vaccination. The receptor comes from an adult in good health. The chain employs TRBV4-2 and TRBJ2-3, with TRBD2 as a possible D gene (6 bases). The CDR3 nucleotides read TGTGCCAGCAGCCAAGGAACGGGAGAGGGAGATACGCAGTATTTT. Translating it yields CASSQGTGEGDTQYF.